The T cell receptor (beta chain) described here comes from a study of metastatic and nonmetastatic thyroid tumors. Not a single patient had been given any form of treatment at any point before undergoing thyroid surgery. Study-level results: Malignant thyroid tumors reportedly had TCR beta diversity that was significantly higher than in benign nodules, in blood and tumor.

The sample holds a few counts of this clone. Its antigen is not known. From the PCR reads, TCRdb re-called clones with MiXCR. The profile shows fewer than 20,000 clones, over 3.5% of them singletons. J was trimmed by 3 bases and V by 2 bases; bases with no gene match: 10. This CDR3 contains 16 residues. From germline, CDR1 is SGHRS and CDR2 YFSETQ. The V gene is TRBV5-1, the J gene TRBJ2-7, with 8 nucleotides matching TRBD2. This clonotype was sampled from a female donor with papillary thyroid cancer or a benign thyroid nodule (not recorded which). Some clones in this sample may be carry-over from other donors' samples. The sequenced sample consisted of tumor tissue. In nucleotides, the CDR3 is TGCGCCAGCAGCTTCACCTTAGCGGGGCCCTTCTACGAGCAGTACTTC. This codes for CASSFTLAGPFYEQYF. The full variable domain, with the rest looked up from reference TRBV5-1 and TRBJ2-7, is KAGVTQTPRYLIKTRGQQVTLSCSPISGHRSVSWYQQTPGQGLQFLFEYFSETQRNKGNFPGRFSGRQFSNSRSEMNVSTLELGDSALYLCASSFTLAGPFYEQYFGPGTRLTVT.